A selection of T cell receptor beta chains follows, all from one sample in a study of blood T cell repertoires in COVID-19. TCRdb keeps only in-frame clones here, not all; method: immunoSEQ multiplex PCR. The sample carries 140,000 to 150,000 clones, 80% recorded once. Material: peripheral blood. These receptors were taken from a woman aged 45-60 years with acute or convalescent COVID-19. Both conserved end residues are part of each CDR3. A D gene is named only where the DNA matches it firmly. Rows give clone size only sometimes, using once, few, many, or a class for an expanded clone.

clone size: .
D gene: .
V gene: TRBV5-4
J gene: TRBJ1-2
CDR3 DNA: TGTGCCAGCAGCCACTCCTCGGAGGTCAGGTATGGCTACACCTTC
CDR3 protein: CASSHSSEVRYGYTF

clone size: .
D gene: .
V gene: TRBV6-5
J gene: TRBJ1-5
CDR3 DNA: TGTGCCAGCAGTCCACATATCCAAATCAATCAGCCCCAGCATTTT
CDR3 protein: CASSPHIQINQPQHF

clone size: .
D gene: TRBD1
V gene: TRBV10-3
J gene: TRBJ1-4
CDR3 DNA: TGTGCCATCAGTGAGTCGGACAGGGCGGAAAAACTGTTTTTT
CDR3 protein: CAISESDRAEKLFF

clone size: .
D gene: TRBD1
V gene: TRBV6-2/TRBV6-3
J gene: TRBJ1-1
CDR3 DNA: TGTGCCAGCAGTTACTCGATAGCAGGGGGCTTTTACACTGAAGCTTTCTTT
CDR3 protein: CASSYSIAGGFYTEAFF

clone size: .
D gene: .
V gene: TRBV6-6
J gene: TRBJ1-5
CDR3 DNA: TGTGCCAGCAAACAGGGCAATCAGCCCCAGCATTTT
CDR3 protein: CASKQGNQPQHF

clone size: .
D gene: .
V gene: TRBV7-2
J gene: TRBJ1-6
CDR3 DNA: TGTGCCAGCAGCCCACAGGACGGGCGTCGCGTTTCACCCCTCCACTTT
CDR3 protein: CASSPQDGRRVSPLHF

clone size: .
D gene: .
V gene: TRBV18
J gene: TRBJ1-4
CDR3 DNA: TGTGCCAGCTCACTACGGACAGATGAAAAACTGTTTTTT
CDR3 protein: CASSLRTDEKLFF

clone size: .
D gene: .
V gene: TRBV7-8
J gene: TRBJ1-2
CDR3 DNA: TGTGCCAGCAGCTTATTTAGAGAATCTGGCTACACCTTC
CDR3 protein: CASSLFRESGYTF

clone size: .
D gene: .
V gene: TRBV6-2/TRBV6-3
J gene: TRBJ1-4
CDR3 DNA: TGTGCCAGCAGTTACTCCGCCGGGACAACCCTTGCAACTAATGAAAAACTGTTTTTT
CDR3 protein: CASSYSAGTTLATNEKLFF

clone size: .
D gene: .
V gene: TRBV3-1/TRBV3-2
J gene: TRBJ2-5
CDR3 DNA: TGTGCCAGCAGCCCCGATATTTCGCGGGAAGAGACCCAGTACTTC
CDR3 protein: CASSPDISREETQYF

clone size: .
D gene: .
V gene: TRBV19
J gene: TRBJ1-6
CDR3 DNA: TGTGCCAGTAGTATTAGCGGGTATAATTCACCCCTCCACTTT
CDR3 protein: CASSISGYNSPLHF

clone size: .
D gene: TRBD2
V gene: TRBV4-2
J gene: TRBJ2-1
CDR3 DNA: TGTGCCAGCAGCCAGGTTCTAGCGGGTACTTACAATGAGCAGTTCTTC
CDR3 protein: CASSQVLAGTYNEQFF

clone size: .
D gene: .
V gene: TRBV30
J gene: TRBJ1-3
CDR3 DNA: TGTGCCTGGAGTGTACAGCCAGCTGGAAACACCATATATTTT
CDR3 protein: CAWSVQPAGNTIYF

clone size: .
D gene: .
V gene: TRBV6-2/TRBV6-3
J gene: TRBJ2-7
CDR3 DNA: TGTGCCAGCAGTTTCTCCGTTTACGAGCAGTACTTC
CDR3 protein: CASSFSVYEQYF

clone size: .
D gene: .
V gene: TRBV19
J gene: TRBJ2-7
CDR3 DNA: TGTGCCAGTAGTTATGACAGTTCCTACGAGCAGTACTTC
CDR3 protein: CASSYDSSYEQYF

clone size: .
D gene: .
V gene: TRBV28
J gene: TRBJ2-7
CDR3 DNA: TGTGCCAGCAGTTTAGATCAGGGGCACTACGAGCAGTACTTC
CDR3 protein: CASSLDQGHYEQYF

clone size: .
D gene: .
V gene: TRBV2
J gene: TRBJ1-4
CDR3 DNA: TGTGCCAGCAGGGAGGACCCTAATGAAAAACTGTTTTTT
CDR3 protein: CASREDPNEKLFF

clone size: .
D gene: .
V gene: TRBV3-1/TRBV3-2
J gene: TRBJ2-2
CDR3 DNA: TGTGCCAGCAGCCAGGGAGTTACAACCGGGGAGCTGTTTTTT
CDR3 protein: CASSQGVTTGELFF

clone size: .
D gene: .
V gene: TRBV7-3
J gene: TRBJ1-1
CDR3 DNA: TGTGCCAGCAGCCCGCAAGGGGACACTGAAGCTTTCTTT
CDR3 protein: CASSPQGDTEAFF

clone size: .
D gene: .
V gene: TRBV5-4
J gene: TRBJ2-7
CDR3 DNA: TGTGCCAGCAGCTTGTTGGCAGAACCTTACGAGCAGTACTTC
CDR3 protein: CASSLLAEPYEQYF

clone size: .
D gene: .
V gene: TRBV6-1
J gene: TRBJ2-7
CDR3 DNA: TGTGCCAGCAGTGAAGCAGCTAGCGAGCACTACGAGCAGTACTTC
CDR3 protein: CASSEAASEHYEQYF

clone size: .
D gene: .
V gene: TRBV4-3
J gene: TRBJ1-6
CDR3 DNA: TGCGCCAGCAGCCAAGAGGGGAGGGAGAGCTCCTATAATTCACCCCTCCACTTT
CDR3 protein: CASSQEGRESSYNSPLHF

clone size: once
D gene: .
V gene: TRBV6-6
J gene: TRBJ2-1
CDR3 DNA: TGTGCCAGCAGTTACCGGTCAGCCGACAACAATGAGCAGTTCTTC
CDR3 protein: CASSYRSADNNEQFF

clone size: .
D gene: .
V gene: TRBV3-1/TRBV3-2
J gene: TRBJ1-6
CDR3 DNA: TGTGCCAGCAGCCAAGGCGGCCAGGGCCGCTCACCCCTCCACTTT
CDR3 protein: CASSQGGQGRSPLHF

clone size: once
D gene: .
V gene: TRBV3-1/TRBV3-2
J gene: TRBJ2-3
CDR3 DNA: TGTGCCAGCAGCCCCGTCGGCGGGGGCCTTCTTGGCACAGATACGCAGTATTTT
CDR3 protein: CASSPVGGGLLGTDTQYF

clone size: .
D gene: TRBD1
V gene: TRBV5-6
J gene: TRBJ1-2
CDR3 DNA: TGTGCCAGCAGCTCAGGGGGCCGCGGCTACACCTTC
CDR3 protein: CASSSGGRGYTF

clone size: few
D gene: TRBD1
V gene: TRBV5-1
J gene: TRBJ1-2
CDR3 DNA: TGCGCCAGCAGCTCCGGGACAGGGGCCGGCTACACCTTC
CDR3 protein: CASSSGTGAGYTF

clone size: .
D gene: TRBD1
V gene: TRBV11-3
J gene: TRBJ2-2
CDR3 DNA: TGTGCCAGCAGCAGGGACAGGGACACCGGGGAGCTGTTTTTT
CDR3 protein: CASSRDRDTGELFF

clone size: once
D gene: TRBD2
V gene: TRBV3-1/TRBV3-2
J gene: TRBJ2-7
CDR3 DNA: TGTGCCCGCCACGGGCGGGGGGGGGAAGAGCAGTACTTC
CDR3 protein: CARHGRGGEEQYF

clone size: .
D gene: .
V gene: TRBV15
J gene: TRBJ2-1
CDR3 DNA: TGTGCCACCAGCAAAGACAGGGAGGCCAATGAGCAGTTCTTC
CDR3 protein: CATSKDREANEQFF

clone size: .
D gene: .
V gene: TRBV11-2
J gene: TRBJ1-1
CDR3 DNA: TGTGCCAGCGTCCCCGATGGGGGGGACACCGGAATCTTTGAAGCTTTCTTT
CDR3 protein: CASVPDGGDTGIFEAFF